These 7 T cell receptor beta chains were sequenced from one sample in a study of neurological immune-mediated disorders. TCRdb reprocessed the 5' RACE reads via MiXCR and lists one record per CDR3 protein. Of 95,000 to 150,000 distinct CDR3 sequences listed, about 3.4% are singletons. The sequencing sample was made of PBMCs. All receptors derive from a woman between 25 and 40 years old with multiple sclerosis.

There are many counts of this clonotype. In DNA, the CDR3 is TGCAGTGCTAGAGTTGATGATGAAGCTTTCTTT. Translated, it gives CSARVDDEAFF. V and J are TRBV20-1 and TRBJ1-1; D unclear. Germline CDR1 DFQATT, CDR2 SNEGSKA (reference sequence). V dropped 1 base and J dropped 7 bases, with 7 bases sitting between them. This CDR3 is built from 11 residues.

This clonotype occurred many times. The chain employs TRBV4-3 and TRBJ2-3; D is ambiguous. Deletions cut 0 bases from V and 0 bases from J, with 7 bases between. The CDR3 loop spans 15 amino acids. Per germline, CDR1 LGHNA and CDR2 YSLEER. In nucleotides, the CDR3 is TGCGCCAGCAGCCAAGAGGCCCTAAGCACAGATACGCAGTATTTT. This sequence encodes CASSQEALSTDTQYF.

In this sample, this clonotype turned up many times. The chain has TRBV27 and TRBJ1-2; 8 positions match TRBD1. Losses at the gene ends were 5 bases for V and 6 bases for J; bases not matched to a gene: 5. This CDR3 region has 13 residues. CDR1 and CDR2 from the germline V gene are MNHEY and SMNVEV (reference sequence). The CDR3 reads CASSPTGGHGYTF. CDR3 bases: TGTGCCAGCAGTCCTACAGGGGGGCATGGCTACACCTTC.

At least ten counts were recorded for this clonotype. The chain joins TRBV7-9 to TRBJ1-1, with a weak D call TRBD1 (6 bases). Germline assignment: CDR1 SEHNR and CDR2 FQNEAQ (reference sequence). This CDR3 spans 13 amino acids. CDR3 loop: CVIREGESAEAFF. The CDR3, as DNA: TGTGTAATTCGGGAGGGGGAGAGCGCTGAAGCTTTCTTT. The complete variable domain, with remaining parts taken from reference TRBV7-9 and TRBJ1-1, reads DTGVSQNPRHKITKRGQNVTFRCDPISEHNRLYWYRQTLGQGPEFLTYFQNEAQLEKSRLLSDRFSAERPKGSFSTLEIQRTEQGDSAMYLCVIREGESAEAFFGQGTRLTVV.

This clonotype occurred many times. This rearrangement joins TRBV20-1 to TRBJ2-1; 11 bases align to TRBD2. Germline CDR1 DFQATT, CDR2 SNEGSKA (reference sequence). The CDR3 spans 15 residues. The V segment lost 8 bases and the J segment 3 bases; nucleotides outside the gene matches: 9. The CDR3 DNA is TGCAGTCCTCGGGCCGGGACTAGCGGCTACAATGAGCAGTTCTTC. Translating it yields CSPRAGTSGYNEQFF.

This clonotype was recorded at least ten times. The chain recombines TRBV14 with TRBJ1-2; TRBD1 matches at 8 bases. The CDR3 is 14 amino acids. Trimming removed 6 bases from V and 5 bases from J; junction bases left unmatched: 8. CDR1 and CDR2 from the germline V gene are SGHDN and FVKESK. This CDR3 reads CASSQGQVLYGYTF. The CDR3 nucleotides are TGTGCCAGCAGTCAGGGACAGGTCCTTTATGGCTACACCTTC.

The sample holds many counts of this clonotype. This chain uses TRBV12-3 or TRBV12-4 with TRBJ2-5; 8 bases fit TRBD1. The CDR3 consists of 13 residues. The J segment lost 4 bases and the V segment lost 7 bases, leaving 5 bases of the junction unmatched. The CDR3 protein is CASTADRGETQYF. The CDR3 region has the DNA TGTGCCAGCACCGCAGACAGGGGAGAGACCCAGTACTTC.